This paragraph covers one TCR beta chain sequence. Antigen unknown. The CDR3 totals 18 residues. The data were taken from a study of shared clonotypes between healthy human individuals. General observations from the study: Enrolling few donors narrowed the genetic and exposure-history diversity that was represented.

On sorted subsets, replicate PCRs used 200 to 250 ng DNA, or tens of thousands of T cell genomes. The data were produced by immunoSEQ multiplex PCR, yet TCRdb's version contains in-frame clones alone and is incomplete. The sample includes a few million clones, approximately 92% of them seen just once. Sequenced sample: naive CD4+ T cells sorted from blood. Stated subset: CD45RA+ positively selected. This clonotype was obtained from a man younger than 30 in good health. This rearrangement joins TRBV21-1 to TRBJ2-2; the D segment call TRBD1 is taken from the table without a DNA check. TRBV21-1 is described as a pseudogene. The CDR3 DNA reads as TGTGCCAGCAGCAAAGTTGGGGAAGACAGGGAGGTAGCCGGGGAGCTGTTTTTT. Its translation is CASSKVGEDREVAGELFF.